The 16 T cell receptor beta chains listed next were all sequenced from one sample in a study of blood T cell repertoires in COVID-19. Assay used: immunoSEQ multiplex PCR; TCRdb lists only in-frame clones, some missing. The data show a few hundred thousand clones, more than 75% seen once. The sample taken for sequencing was PBMCs or T cells enriched from blood (not recorded which). All receptors derive from a woman in her twenties or thirties who had recovered from COVID-19.

This chain uses TRBV5-1 with TRBJ2-7; possible D gene TRBD1, 6 bases. Germline V gene data show CDR1 as SGHRS and CDR2 as YFSETQ. The CDR3 loop spans 16 amino acids. The V gene lost 1 base and the J gene lost 3 bases, with 17 bases spanning the gap. The CDR3 loop reads CASSLRETGTIYEQYF. As DNA, the CDR3 is TGCGCCAGCAGCTTGCGTGAGACAGGCACTATCTACGAGCAGTACTTC.

The V call is TRBV29-1, the J call TRBJ2-3; 9 bases match TRBD2. The ends lost 4 bases at V and 0 bases at J; junction bases unmatched: 5. CDR1 and CDR2 from the germline V gene are SQVTM and ANQGSEA. CDR3 length: 15 amino acids. CDR3 in amino acids: CSVVPSGGSTDTQYF. CDR3 DNA: TGCAGCGTTGTGCCCAGCGGGGGGAGCACAGATACGCAGTATTTT.

The genes are TRBV5-1 and TRBJ2-3, with a tentative D call TRBD1 (6 bases). Germline V CDR1 and CDR2: SGHRS, YFSETQ. The CDR3 loop spans 15 amino acids. V lost 0 bases to trimming and J lost 2 bases, with 10 bases between them. The DNA of the CDR3 is TGCGCCAGCAGCTTGGGGGACACCTACACAGATACGCAGTATTTT. Translated: CASSLGDTYTDTQYF.

The chain couples TRBV27 to TRBJ1-4; a possible D gene is TRBD1 (5 bases). CDR3 length: 13 residues. The V gene lost 3 bases and the J gene lost 7 bases, with 9 bases spanning the gap. Germline V lookup: CDR1 MNHEY, CDR2 SMNVEV (reference sequence). The CDR3 DNA is TGTGCCAGCAGTTTCCAGGGTTTTGAAAAACTGTTTTTT. The encoded protein is CASSFQGFEKLFF.

In nucleotides, the CDR3 is TGTGCCAGCAGCTTAGGATCTTGGACAGAAGCCAAAAACATTCAGTACTTC. It is translated as CASSLGSWTEAKNIQYF. The chain links TRBV7-2 to TRBJ2-4; possible D gene TRBD1, 6 bases. Germline V CDR1 and CDR2: SGHTA, FQGNSA. The V end lost 1 base, the J end lost 0 bases, and 13 bases lay between the germline ends. The CDR3 has 17 amino acids.

The CDR3 DNA sequence: TGTGCCAGCAGCTTAGCCCCCGGTCCGGAGCTGAACACCATATATTTT. Its translation is CASSLAPGPELNTIYF. The V gene is TRBV7-9, the J gene TRBJ1-3, with no clear D. Germline lookup yields CDR1 SEHNR and CDR2 FQNEAQ (reference sequence). The V end was cut by 0 bases, the J end by 7 bases, with 16 bases between. The CDR3 runs to 16 residues.

The gene calls are TRBV29-1 and TRBJ2-1; no clear D gene. CDR1 SQVTM and CDR2 ANQGSEA come from the germline V gene. The V end lost 0 bases, the J end lost 0 bases, and 12 bases lay between the germline ends. The CDR3 runs to 16 residues. CDR3 DNA sequence: TGCAGCGTTGAAGATCCTTACTCCGGCTCCTACAATGAGCAGTTCTTC. Translated, it gives CSVEDPYSGSYNEQFF.

The rearrangement uses TRBV19 and TRBJ2-1; 13 positions match TRBD2. With 4 bases clipped from V and 4 bases from J, the junction kept 10 bases outside the gene matches. Germline V gene data show CDR1 as LNHDA and CDR2 as SQIVND (reference sequence). The CDR3 spans 18 residues. The CDR3 sequence is CASSTTSGRSHRYNEQFF. In DNA form, the CDR3 reads TGTGCCAGTAGTACGACTAGCGGGAGGTCCCACAGGTACAATGAGCAGTTCTTC.

The chain combines TRBV6-2 or TRBV6-3 with TRBJ1-3; D gene unclear. The CDR3 contains 14 residues. V was trimmed by 4 bases and J by 4 bases, leaving 11 bases between them. CDR1 and CDR2 from the germline V gene are MNHEY and SVGEGT. CDR3: CASSFGSAGNTIYF. The CDR3 nucleotides read TGTGCCAGCAGTTTCGGCAGCGCGGGAAACACCATATATTTT.

Notes on this clone: At one end, the junction sequence differs from germline, possibly due to a read error. This chain uses TRBV6-4 with TRBJ2-1, with 9 positions matching TRBD2. Germline CDR1 reads MRHNA; CDR2 reads SNTAGT. CDR3 length equals 16 residues. The CDR3 nucleotides are TGTGTCAGCAGTCCCGAAAGACTAGCGGTGGGGAATGAGCAGTTCTTC. Protein sequence: CVSSPERLAVGNEQFF.

This clone was observed once. The rearrangement uses TRBV2 and TRBJ1-1, with unresolved D. Germline V lookup: CDR1 SNHLY, CDR2 FYNNEI. The CDR3 runs 13 residues. Trimming pared 2 bases from V and 2 bases from J, leaving 6 bases between. CDR3 bases: TGTGCCAGCAGTGAAAACACCAACACTGAAGCTTTCTTT. Protein product: CASSENTNTEAFF.

The V call is TRBV28, the J call TRBJ1-4; possibly TRBD1 for D (5 bases). The CDR3 is made up of 15 amino acids. Per the germline V gene, CDR1 is MDHEN and CDR2 is SYDVKM. V was cut by 7 bases and J by 7 bases, with 19 bases left in between. DNA for the CDR3: TGTGCCAGCATCCCCGGAGGGGCGGTGGGTGAAAAACTGTTTTTT. Protein sequence: CASIPGGAVGEKLFF.

The chain uses TRBV19 and TRBJ2-2; 8 positions agree with TRBD1. J lost 2 bases, V lost 0 bases, and 2 bases had no gene match. CDR3 length equals 16 residues. Per germline, CDR1 LNHDA and CDR2 SQIVND (reference sequence). This CDR3 reads CASSIEGTGNTGELFF. CDR3 in DNA: TGTGCCAGTAGTATAGAAGGGACAGGCAACACCGGGGAGCTGTTTTTT.

The J gene is TRBJ1-2, the V gene TRBV5-5; D might be TRBD1 (6 bases). There are 14 residues in the CDR3. The V end was cut by 0 bases, the J end by 7 bases, with 13 bases between. Germline values: CDR1 SGHKS, CDR2 YYEKEE (reference sequence). The CDR3 here is CASSLGQGISGYTF. The CDR3 DNA is TGTGCCAGCAGCTTGGGGCAGGGGATTAGTGGCTACACCTTC.

The chain couples TRBV11-3 to TRBJ2-5, with 8 nucleotides matching TRBD2. The germline gives CDR1 SGHNT, CDR2 YENEEA. Germline trimming cut 3 bases from V and 5 bases from J; bases unmatched to any gene: 2. This CDR3 has 13 residues. Written as DNA, the CDR3 is TGTGCCAGCAGCTTGACTAGCGTGGAGACCCAGTACTTC. It specifies CASSLTSVETQYF.

The chain has TRBV5-6 and TRBJ2-1; TRBD2 is a possible D gene (6 bases). V lost 1 base and J 12 bases, leaving 26 bases between the germline ends. CDR3 length: 17 residues. The germline CDR1 and CDR2 sequences are SGHDT and YYEEEE. CDR3 DNA: TGTGCCAGCAGCTTGCGTTCCCTGGGGATCGGCGGGGTCGGGCAGTTCTTC. Its protein is CASSLRSLGIGGVGQFF.